This T cell receptor beta chain came from a study of T cells in Graves' hyperthyroidism and ophthalmopathy. Amplification targeted TCR beta CDR3 regions from RNA transcripts. Initially, a first-round RT-PCR of the TCR CDR3 employed the HTBI primer set. TCRdb recomputed calls from the multiplex PCR reads with MiXCR, one row per CDR3 protein. The sample records around 340,000 distinct CDR3 sequences, around 20% being singletons. As for this clonotype: Its cognate antigen is unknown.

Study observations and caveats: Peripheral blood also featured most of the thyroid clonotypes expanded above 0.001.

Per the germline V gene, CDR1 is DFQATT and CDR2 is SNEGSKA (reference sequence). This CDR3 spans 14 amino acids. Deletions cut 2 bases from V and 3 bases from J, with 14 bases between. Uncontrolled infection, other autoimmune disease, pregnancy or lactation excluded patients. The chain carries TRBV20-1 and TRBJ2-7; a possible D gene is TRBD2 (5 bases). Material for sequencing was blood. This clonotype originated in a woman aged 50 to 60 with Graves' hyperthyroidism. The CDR3: CSARSGNRDYEQYF. CDR3 DNA: TGCAGTGCTAGATCAGGAAATCGGGACTACGAGCAGTACTTC.